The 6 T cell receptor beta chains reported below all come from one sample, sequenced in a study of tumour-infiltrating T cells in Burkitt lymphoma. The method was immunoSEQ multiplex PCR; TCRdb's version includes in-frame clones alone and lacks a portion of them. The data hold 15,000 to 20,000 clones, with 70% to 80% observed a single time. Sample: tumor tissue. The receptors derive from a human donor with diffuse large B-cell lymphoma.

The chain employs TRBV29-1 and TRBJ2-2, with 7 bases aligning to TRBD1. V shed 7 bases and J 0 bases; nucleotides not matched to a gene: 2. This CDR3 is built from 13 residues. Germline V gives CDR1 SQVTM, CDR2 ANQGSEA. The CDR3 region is CSGQGPNTGELFF. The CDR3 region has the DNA TGCAGCGGACAGGGCCCGAACACCGGGGAGCTGTTTTTT.

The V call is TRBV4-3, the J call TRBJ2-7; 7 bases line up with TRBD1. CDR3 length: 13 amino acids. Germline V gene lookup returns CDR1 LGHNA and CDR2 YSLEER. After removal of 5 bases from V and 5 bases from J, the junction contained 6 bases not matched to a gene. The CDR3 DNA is TGCGCCAGCAGCGAGACAGGGTCCCACGAGCAGTACTTC. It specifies CASSETGSHEQYF.

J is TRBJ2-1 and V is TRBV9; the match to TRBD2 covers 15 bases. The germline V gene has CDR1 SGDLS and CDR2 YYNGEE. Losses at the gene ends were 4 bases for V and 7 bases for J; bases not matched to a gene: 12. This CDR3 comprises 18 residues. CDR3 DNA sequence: TGTGCCAGCAGCCCAGGACTAGCGGGAGGGCCGTTGGGTAATGAGCAGTTCTTC. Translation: CASSPGLAGGPLGNEQFF.

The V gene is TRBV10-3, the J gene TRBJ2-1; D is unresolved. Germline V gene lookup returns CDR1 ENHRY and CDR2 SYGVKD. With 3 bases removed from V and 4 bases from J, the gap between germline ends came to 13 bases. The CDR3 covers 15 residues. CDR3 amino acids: CAISDTRTTYNEQFF. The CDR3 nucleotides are TGTGCCATCAGTGATACCAGGACGACGTACAATGAGCAGTTCTTC.

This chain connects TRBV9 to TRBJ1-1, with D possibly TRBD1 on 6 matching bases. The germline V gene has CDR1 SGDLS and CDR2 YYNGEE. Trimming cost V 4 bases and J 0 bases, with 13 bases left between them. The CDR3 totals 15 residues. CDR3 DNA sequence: TGTGCCAGCAGCCCGAGGGGGGCACTGAACACTGAAGCTTTCTTT. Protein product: CASSPRGALNTEAFF. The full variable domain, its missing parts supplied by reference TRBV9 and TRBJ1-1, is DSGVTQTPKHLITATGQRVTLRCSPRSGDLSVYWYQQSLDQGLQFLIQYYNGEERAKGNILERFSAQQFPDLHSELNLSSLELGDSALYFCASSPRGALNTEAFFGQGTRLTVV.

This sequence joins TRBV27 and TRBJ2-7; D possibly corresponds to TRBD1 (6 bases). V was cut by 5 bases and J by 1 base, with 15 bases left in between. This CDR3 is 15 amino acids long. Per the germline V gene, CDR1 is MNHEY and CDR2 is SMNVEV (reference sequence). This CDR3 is CASSVGAKSSYEQYF. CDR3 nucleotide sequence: TGTGCCAGCAGTGTGGGGGCCAAATCGTCCTACGAGCAGTACTTC.